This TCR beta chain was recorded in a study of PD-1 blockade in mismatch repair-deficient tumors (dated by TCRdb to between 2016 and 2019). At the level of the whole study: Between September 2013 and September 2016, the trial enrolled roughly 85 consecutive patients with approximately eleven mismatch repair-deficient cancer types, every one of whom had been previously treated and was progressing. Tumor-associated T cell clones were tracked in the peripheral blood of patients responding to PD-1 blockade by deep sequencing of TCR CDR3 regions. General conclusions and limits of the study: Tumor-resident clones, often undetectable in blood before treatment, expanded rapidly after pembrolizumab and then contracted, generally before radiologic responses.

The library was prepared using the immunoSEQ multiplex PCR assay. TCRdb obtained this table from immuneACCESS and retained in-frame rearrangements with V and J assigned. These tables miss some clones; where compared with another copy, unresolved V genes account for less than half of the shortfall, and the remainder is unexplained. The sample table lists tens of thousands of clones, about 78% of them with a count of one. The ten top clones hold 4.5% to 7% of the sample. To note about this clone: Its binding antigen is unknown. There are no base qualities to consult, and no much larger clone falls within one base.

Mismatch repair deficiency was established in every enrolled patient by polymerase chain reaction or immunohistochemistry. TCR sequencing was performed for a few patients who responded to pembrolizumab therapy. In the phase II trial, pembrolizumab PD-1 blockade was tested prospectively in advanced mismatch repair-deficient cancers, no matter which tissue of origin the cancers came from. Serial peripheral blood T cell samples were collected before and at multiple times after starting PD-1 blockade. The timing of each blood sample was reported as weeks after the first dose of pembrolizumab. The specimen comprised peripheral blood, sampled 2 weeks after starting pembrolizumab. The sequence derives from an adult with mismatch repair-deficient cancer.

The CDR3 protein sequence reads: CASSSPGVVGNTIYF. The nucleotides are TGTGCCAGCAGCTCACCCGGGGTAGTCGGAAACACCATATATTTT. The rearrangement joined TRBV7-2 to TRBJ1-3, with the D gene uncertain. Deletion took 4 bases off V and 4 bases off J, with a span of 14 bases between the germline ends. From a lookup of the germline V gene, CDR1 and CDR2 are SGHTA and FQGNSA. The CDR3 runs 15 amino acids, cysteine and phenylalanine included. Just the 45-base CDR3 DNA is kept, in frame starting at base 1.